This T cell receptor (beta chain) was documented in a study of blood T cell repertoires in COVID-19. About the research overall: From T cells, B-cell-depleted T cells, or PBMCs came the material, which was cDNA or gDNA.

Original handling: Cell counts per sample came from amplifying reference gene primers. This table comes from immunoSEQ multiplex PCR, and its TCRdb copy is limited to in-frame clones, with some not included. The DNA gave D and trimming, while V, J and clone size come from that table. The sample contains about 140,000 clones, more than 80% of which appear only once. This clone was seen more than once but under ten times. The sequence was obtained from a woman aged 55-70 years with active COVID-19. The sample consisted of peripheral blood.

CDR3 amino acids: CASSIAGKLFF. Written as DNA, the CDR3 is TGTGCCAGTAGTATAGCGGGGAAACTGTTTTTT. The chain uses TRBV19 and TRBJ1-4; D is unresolved. The CDR3 spans 11 residues. Trimming removed 1 base at V and 11 bases at J, with 5 bases between. Germline values: CDR1 LNHDA, CDR2 SQIVND (reference sequence).